The text below deals with one T cell receptor (beta chain). Its specificity is unknown. This CDR3 comprises 15 residues. From germline, CDR1 is SGHVS and CDR2 FQNEAQ. J was trimmed by 6 bases and V by 6 bases; bases with no gene match: 11. The entry originates in a study of T-cell memory formation after mild COVID-19. General study results and limits: Second-wave clones reaching peak frequency on day 37 lacked confirmed SARS-CoV-2 specificity. The study found balanced CD4/CD8 in clones contracting day 15 to 85 and a CD4+ lean in later expanders.

From the 5' RACE reads, TCRdb called clonotypes with MiXCR, one entry per CDR3 protein. The repertoire has 470,000 or so distinct CDR3 sequences, about 18% of them found once; the top ten carry about 12%. The clonotype originates from an adult woman who had mild COVID-19 (a few samples of this study predate the infection). Cell type and time point are not known. V usage is TRBV7-8 and J usage is TRBJ2-1; 7 bases line up with TRBD2. The sample consisted of PBMCs or a T cell subset sorted from them (not recorded which). The DNA for the CDR3 is TGTGCCAGCAGGACTAGCCCCCTGAGTTCCAATGAGCAGTTCTTC. Amino acids: CASRTSPLSSNEQFF. Complete variable domain (other parts from reference TRBV7-8 and TRBJ2-1): GAGVSQSPRYKVAKRGQDVALRCDPISGHVSLFWYQQALGQGPEFLTYFQNEAQLDKSGLPSDRFFAERPEGSVSTLKIQRTQQEDSAVYLCASRTSPLSSNEQFFGPGTRLTVL.